This T cell receptor (beta chain) is from a study of cytomegalovirus exposure and HLA in healthy donors. Study-wide results and caveats: In vitro, a few CMV-associated chains proved specific for CMV antigens. Reported results showed that the classifier diagnosed cytomegalovirus status with high specificity and sensitivity. The study flagged about 150 TCR beta chains as cytomegalovirus-associated.

Trimming removed 5 bases from V and 5 bases from J; junction bases left unmatched: 5. CDR1 SGHVS and CDR2 FNYEAQ come from the germline V gene. The CDR3 length is 15 residues. The donors were part of the validation cohort of 95 to 150 subjects. That cohort was separate from the first cohort, which comprised fewer than 800 subjects. Assay: immunoSEQ multiplex PCR; the TCRdb copy retains only in-frame clones and omits some. The sample holds about 330,000 clones; 80% to 90% are singletons and the top ten take over 0.8%. This clone has a single count. No antigen is known for it. The V gene is TRBV7-6, the J gene TRBJ2-3; 12 bases line up with TRBD2. This TCR was sampled from a woman aged 18 to 35 in good health and CMV-seronegative. Sequencing was performed on PBMCs. The CDR3 sequence: CASSRTSGIGDTQYF. CDR3 DNA: TGTGCCAGCAGCCGGACTAGCGGGATTGGAGATACGCAGTATTTT.